This T cell receptor delta chain originates from a study of Vδ1+ human thymocytes. About this clone itself: No antigen is known for it.

The V end was cut by 2 bases, the J end by 0 bases, with 25 bases between. Looked up from germline, CDR1 is TSWWSYY and CDR2 is QGS. The CDR3 is 20 amino acids. Extracted RNA was reverse transcribed into cDNA. Multiplex PCR used pooled V-gene forward primers and a constant-region reverse primer to amplify CDR3s. TCRdb reanalyzed the multiplex PCR reads using CATT. The table shows 70,000 to 90,000 delta-chain clones, with around 35% occurring only once. Points from the study as a whole: Many TRG clonotypes were shared between donors; TRD repertoires were essentially private. Thymic TRG and TRD repertoires appeared highly polyclonal, with Gaussian CDR3 length distributions.

This sequence joins TRDV1 and TRDJ1; tentatively, D is TRDD3 (6 bases). Sequenced: Vdelta1+ gamma-delta thymocytes from the thymus. This sample's subset: FACS-sorted CD3+ TCRalphabeta- TCRVdelta1+ TCRVdelta2- thymocytes. This clonotype was obtained from a boy under two years old who had congenital heart surgery. CDR3 sequence (DNA): TGTGCTCTTGGGGAATTTTCTGTTCCCTGTGCTGGGGAAGACACCGATAAACTCATCTTT. This encodes CALGEFSVPCAGEDTDKLIF.